This entry describes one T cell receptor beta chain. Its antigen is not known. The CDR3 is 15 amino acids. In germline, CDR1 is MDHEN, CDR2 SYDVKM. Germline trimming cut 5 bases from V and 4 bases from J; bases unmatched to any gene: 11. Across several immunoSEQ plates, the genomic DNA of each subset was split evenly. The protocol was immunoSEQ multiplex PCR, while the TCRdb copy is restricted to in-frame clones and leaves out a portion. The sample has hundreds of thousands of clones; roughly 98% are singletons. This entry is derived from a study of shared clonotypes between healthy human individuals. Notes on the study in general: Sampling used blood alone; tissue repertoires probably differ. The study found lower generation probabilities in non-shared clonotypes than in those shared by all four donors. Among the subsets, naive ones generally showed larger estimated richness than memory ones.

CD45RO-negative CD8 cells positively selected for CCR7 made up the naive population, which excluded terminally differentiated effector memory CD45RA+ cells. The TCR comes from a man younger than 40 in good health. What was sequenced was naive CD8+ T cells sorted from blood. The genes are TRBV28 and TRBJ2-7; 7 bases match TRBD1. The CDR3 here is CASSTNRGTPYEQYF. CDR3 coding DNA: TGTGCCAGCAGTACGAACAGGGGTACCCCTTACGAGCAGTACTTC.